This T cell receptor (beta chain) was recovered during a study of Ad26.COV2.S vaccination and SARS-CoV-2 variants. The treatment was: about 20 received Ad26.COV2.S at low or high dose, single or two shots; 5 received placebo; per-sample allocation not given. At day 63 after the first vaccine or placebo injection, samples were drawn. Repertoires were generated with immunoSEQ multiplex PCR, while TCRdb's copy carries only in-frame clones and drops some. The sample has 250,000 to 300,000 clones, about 89% seen once; the top ten hold around 3%. V lost 0 bases and J lost 0, with 9 bases in between. The CDR3 is made up of 16 amino acids. Germline assignment: CDR1 SGHTA and CDR2 FQGNSA.

J is TRBJ1-3 and V is TRBV7-2, with TRBD1 as a possible D gene (5 bases). This clonotype originated in a person between 18 and 60 years old who received the Ad26.COV2.S COVID-19 vaccine or a placebo. This sample comprised peripheral blood, obtained in a trial of Ad26.COV2.S vaccine versus placebo. CDR3 sequence reads: CASSLAPGSSGNTIYF. For the CDR3, the DNA is TGTGCCAGCAGCTTAGCGCCAGGGAGCTCTGGAAACACCATATATTTT.